This T cell receptor beta chain comes out of a study of CD8 T cells in Susac syndrome. On the study more broadly: When blood was drawn, patients with Susac syndrome were on intravenous immunoglobulin alone, on corticosteroids, or therapy-naive. Regarding the study as a whole: Susac CD8+ clonal expansion peaked in TEMRA cells and active patients.

In regard to this clonotype: Antigen specificity is unknown.

TEMRA cells were FACS-enriched and CD8+ and CD4+ T cells negatively isolated. The V gene lost 1 base and the J gene lost 5 bases, with 12 bases spanning the gap. The CDR3 covers 14 residues. A quantity of about 0.5 to 1 ug RNA underwent reverse transcription using random hexamers. TCRdb reprocessed the immunoSEQ multiplex PCR reads via MiXCR and lists one record per CDR3 protein. The sample holds some 130,000 distinct CDR3 sequences; around 95% are singletons and the top ten take 0.15% to 0.2%. The sample consisted of CD8+ T cells from PBMCs. This chain connects TRBV12-3 or TRBV12-4 to TRBJ2-7, with D possibly matching TRBD2 (6 bases). The sequence was obtained from a human donor with Susac syndrome. The CDR3 is CASSLGYGGNEQYF. DNA for the CDR3: TGTGCCAGCAGTTTAGGCTACGGAGGGAACGAGCAGTACTTC.